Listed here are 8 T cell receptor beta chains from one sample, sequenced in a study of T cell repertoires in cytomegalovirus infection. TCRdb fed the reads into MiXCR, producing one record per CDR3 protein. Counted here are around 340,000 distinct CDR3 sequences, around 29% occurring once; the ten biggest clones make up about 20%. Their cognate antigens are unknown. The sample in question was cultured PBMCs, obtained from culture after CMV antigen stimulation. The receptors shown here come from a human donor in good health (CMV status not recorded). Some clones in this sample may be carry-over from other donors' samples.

CDR3 protein: CASTRSPRLNYGYTF. CDR3 coding DNA: TGTGCCAGCACCCGATCGCCGCGGCTGAACTATGGCTACACCTTC. This chain connects TRBV6-5 to TRBJ1-2; D is uncertain. This CDR3 spans 15 amino acids. The germline V and J ends were trimmed by 7 bases and 2 bases, with 17 bases remaining between them. Germline V CDR1 and CDR2: MNHEY, SVGAGI.

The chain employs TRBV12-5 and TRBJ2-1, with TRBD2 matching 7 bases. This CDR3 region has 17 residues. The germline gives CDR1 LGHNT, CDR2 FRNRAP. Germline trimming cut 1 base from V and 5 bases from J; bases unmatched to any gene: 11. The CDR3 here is CASGLALLADFHNEQFF. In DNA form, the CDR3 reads TGTGCTAGTGGTTTGGCCCTCCTAGCGGACTTTCACAATGAGCAGTTCTTC. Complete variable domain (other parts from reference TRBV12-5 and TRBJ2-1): DARVTQTPRHKVTEMGQEVTMRCQPILGHNTVFWYRQTMMQGLELLAYFRNRAPLDDSGMPKDRFSAEMPDATLATLKIQPSEPRDSAVYFCASGLALLADFHNEQFFGPGTRLTVL.

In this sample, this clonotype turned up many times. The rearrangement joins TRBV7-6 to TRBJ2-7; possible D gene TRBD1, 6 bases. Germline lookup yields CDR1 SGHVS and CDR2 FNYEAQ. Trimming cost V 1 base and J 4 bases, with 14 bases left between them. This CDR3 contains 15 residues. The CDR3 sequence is CASSLDAVRGYEQYF. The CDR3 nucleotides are TGTGCCAGCAGCTTAGATGCTGTCAGGGGATACGAGCAGTACTTC.

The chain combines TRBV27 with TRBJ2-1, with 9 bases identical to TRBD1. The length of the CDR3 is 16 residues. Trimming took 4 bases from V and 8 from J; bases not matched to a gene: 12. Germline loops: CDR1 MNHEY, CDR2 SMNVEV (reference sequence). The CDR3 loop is CASSYRGGQGWDEQFF. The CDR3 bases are TGTGCCAGCAGTTATAGAGGGGGACAGGGTTGGGATGAGCAGTTCTTC.

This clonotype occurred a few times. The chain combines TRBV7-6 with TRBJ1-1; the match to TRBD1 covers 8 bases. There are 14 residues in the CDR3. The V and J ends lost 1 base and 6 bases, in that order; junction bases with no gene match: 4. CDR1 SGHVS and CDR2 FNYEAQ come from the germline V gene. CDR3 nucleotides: TGTGCCAGCAGCTTAGACAGGGGGAGAGCTGAAGCTTTCTTT. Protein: CASSLDRGRAEAFF. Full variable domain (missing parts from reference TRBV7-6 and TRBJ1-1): GAGVSQSPRYKVTKRGQDVALRCDPISGHVSLYWYRQALGQGPEFLTYFNYEAQQDKSGLPNDRFSAERPEGSISTLTIQRTEQRDSAMYRCASSLDRGRAEAFFGQGTRLTVV.

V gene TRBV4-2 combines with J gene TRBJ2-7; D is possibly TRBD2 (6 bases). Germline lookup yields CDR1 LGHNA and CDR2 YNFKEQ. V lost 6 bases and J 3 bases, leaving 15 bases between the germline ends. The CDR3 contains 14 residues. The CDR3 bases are TGTGCCAGCAGGCTGGTTGGGGGGAGCTACGAGCAGTACTTC. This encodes CASRLVGGSYEQYF.

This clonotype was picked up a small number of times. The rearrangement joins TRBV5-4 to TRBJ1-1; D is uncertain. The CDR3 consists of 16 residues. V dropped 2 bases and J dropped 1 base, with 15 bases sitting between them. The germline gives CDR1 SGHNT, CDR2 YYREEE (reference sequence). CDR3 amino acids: CASSFTTLGANTEAFF. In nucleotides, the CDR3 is TGTGCCAGCAGCTTCACTACCTTGGGTGCGAACACTGAAGCTTTCTTT. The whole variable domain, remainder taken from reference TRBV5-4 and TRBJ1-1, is ETGVTQSPTHLIKTRGQQVTLRCSSQSGHNTVSWYQQALGQGPQFIFQYYREEENGRGNFPPRFSGLQFPNYSSELNVNALELDDSALYLCASSFTTLGANTEAFFGQGTRLTVV.

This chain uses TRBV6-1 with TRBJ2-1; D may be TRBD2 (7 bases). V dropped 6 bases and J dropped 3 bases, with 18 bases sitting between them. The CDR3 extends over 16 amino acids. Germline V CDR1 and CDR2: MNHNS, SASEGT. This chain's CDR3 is CASRMTSRGHYNEQFF. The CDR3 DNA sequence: TGTGCCAGCAGGATGACTAGCCGGGGGCACTACAATGAGCAGTTCTTC.